Below, 16 T cell receptor beta chains from the same sample are listed, as sequenced in a study of blood T cell repertoires in COVID-19. The method was immunoSEQ multiplex PCR; TCRdb's version includes in-frame clones alone and lacks a portion of them. The table includes around 200,000 clones, around 85% detected once. Material: peripheral blood. Receptors were obtained from a man between 60 and 75 years old with acute or convalescent COVID-19.

The J gene is TRBJ1-6, the V gene TRBV10-3; D may be TRBD1 (6 bases). The germline V and J ends were trimmed by 10 bases and 0 bases, with 10 bases remaining between them. Germline V gene lookup returns CDR1 ENHRY and CDR2 SYGVKD. The CDR3 contains 14 residues. For the CDR3, the DNA is TGTGCCACTTTGGACAGCTCCTATAATTCACCCCTCCACTTT. Translated: CATLDSSYNSPLHF.

As to this clone: This same CDR3 is encoded by further DNA sequences in the sample. The rearrangement links TRBV27 to TRBJ1-6; D ambiguous. The CDR3 is 13 residues long. Germline CDR1 reads MNHEY; CDR2 reads SMNVEV (reference sequence). The ends were cut back, 3 bases at V and 9 bases at J, with 9 bases in the middle. CDR3 coding DNA: TGTGCCAGCAGTTTGGTAGCCGGTTCACCCCTCCACTTT. This encodes CASSLVAGSPLHF.

The chain joins TRBV13 to TRBJ2-7; 9 nucleotides agree with TRBD2. The germline V gene encodes CDR1 PRHDT and CDR2 FYEKMQ (reference sequence). The CDR3 runs to 17 residues. The V gene end was trimmed by 2 bases and the J gene end by 0 bases; junction bases not matched to a gene: 8. CDR3 loop: CASSLTATSGRSYEQYF. The CDR3, as DNA: TGTGCCAGCAGCTTAACCGCGACTAGCGGCCGCTCCTACGAGCAGTACTTC. The variable domain in full, with the rest retrieved from reference TRBV13 and TRBJ2-7, is AAGVIQSPRHLIKEKRETATLKCYPIPRHDTVYWYQQGPGQDPQFLISFYEKMQSDKGSIPDRFSAQQFSDYHSELNMSSLELGDSALYFCASSLTATSGRSYEQYFGPGTRLTVT.

The chain joins TRBV25-1 to TRBJ2-3; 9 bases are a match to TRBD2. CDR3 length equals 16 residues. CDR1 is MGHDK and CDR2 is SYGVNS in the germline V gene. V trimming: 7 bases; J trimming: 3 bases; junction bases outside the gene matches: 11. DNA for the CDR3: TGTGCCAGCACCCCTGGTAGCGGGAGTGGTACAGATACGCAGTATTTT. This sequence encodes CASTPGSGSGTDTQYF.

The rearrangement uses TRBV2 and TRBJ2-5; D might be TRBD1 (5 bases). There are 16 residues in the CDR3. V lost 7 bases, J lost 3 bases, and 21 bases lay in between. Germline V gene data show CDR1 as SNHLY and CDR2 as FYNNEI. CDR3 in amino acids: CASMGLPSAGKETQYF. CDR3 sequence (DNA): TGTGCCAGCATGGGGCTCCCGTCAGCAGGGAAAGAGACCCAGTACTTC.

The rearrangement joins TRBV28 to TRBJ2-7, with 10 bases aligning to TRBD1. There are 15 residues in the CDR3. V was clipped by 6 bases and J by 3 bases; unmatched bases: 8. CDR1 and CDR2 (germline): MDHEN, SYDVKM. The CDR3 region is CASRPRDRGLYEQYF. DNA for the CDR3: TGTGCCAGCAGGCCTCGGGACAGGGGTCTCTACGAGCAGTACTTC.

The chain has TRBV7-2 and TRBJ1-2, with 7 bases lining up with TRBD1. The CDR3 has 14 amino acids. Germline V lookup: CDR1 SGHTA, CDR2 FQGNSA. V dropped 5 bases and J dropped 2; count of bases not matched to a gene: 5. The CDR3 protein is CASSPSTGNYGYTF. CDR3 DNA: TGTGCCAGCAGCCCCTCGACAGGGAACTATGGCTACACCTTC.

This chain joins TRBV30 and TRBJ2-7; 7 bases agree with TRBD1. The V segment lost 2 bases and the J segment 7 bases; nucleotides outside the gene matches: 5. There are 12 residues in the CDR3. Germline V lookup: CDR1 GTSNPN, CDR2 SVGIG (reference sequence). The CDR3, as DNA: TGTGCCTGGAGTACAGGGGTGGGGGAGCAGTACTTC. It codes for CAWSTGVGEQYF.

This clone was observed once. The chain employs TRBV2 and TRBJ2-6, with D perhaps TRBD1 (6 bases). This CDR3 has 16 amino acids. CDR1 SNHLY and CDR2 FYNNEI come from the germline V gene. Trimming removed 4 bases at V and 0 bases at J, with 10 bases between. The CDR3 nucleotides are TGTGCCAGCAGTGCAGACAGGCCCTCTGGGGCCAACGTCCTGACTTTC. This translates into CASSADRPSGANVLTF.

Comment on this clone: Other DNA sequences in the same sample also yield this CDR3. J is TRBJ2-5 and V is TRBV3-1 (or the pseudogene TRBV3-2); 7 positions agree with TRBD1. The germline V gene encodes CDR1 LGHDT and CDR2 YNNKEL (reference sequence). Trimming cost V 5 bases and J 4 bases; bases outside gene matches: 4. CDR3 length: 13 residues. This CDR3 reads CASSRTGGETQYF. The CDR3 DNA is TGTGCCAGCAGCAGGACAGGAGGAGAGACCCAGTACTTC.

In DNA form, the CDR3 reads TGTGCCAGCAGCTTAGGAGGATTCAACACTGAAGCTTTCTTT. It translates to CASSLGGFNTEAFF. V usage is TRBV7-2 and J usage is TRBJ1-1; D not resolved. Germline V lookup: CDR1 SGHTA, CDR2 FQGNSA. The germline V and J ends were trimmed by 1 base and 2 bases, with 8 bases remaining between them. The CDR3 covers 14 residues.

The gene calls are TRBV6-5 and TRBJ2-3, with no clear D. V was shortened by 8 bases and J by 0 bases, with 12 bases between the two germline ends. The germline V gene encodes CDR1 MNHEY and CDR2 SVGAGI. CDR3 length: 14 amino acids. The CDR3 reads CASALYGSTDTQYF. The CDR3 DNA is TGTGCCAGCGCTTTATACGGTAGCACAGATACGCAGTATTTT.

The count of this clone is one. The chain has TRBV4-3 and TRBJ2-6; 8 bases are a match to TRBD1. The germline CDR1 and CDR2 sequences are LGHNA and YSLEER. V was clipped by 0 bases and J by 2 bases; unmatched bases: 9. CDR3 length: 19 amino acids. The CDR3 protein is CASSQDRGTGLAGANVLTF. For the CDR3, the DNA is TGCGCCAGCAGCCAAGACCGAGGGACAGGCTTAGCTGGGGCCAACGTCCTGACTTTC.

The rearrangement links TRBV11-2 to TRBJ2-7; the D is unclear. This CDR3 contains 12 residues. Germline loops: CDR1 SGHAT, CDR2 FQNNGV. Trimming took 4 bases from V and 1 from J, leaving 5 bases between them. The CDR3 nucleotides read TGTGCCAGCAGCTCACAGTCCTACGAGCAGTACTTC. Protein: CASSSQSYEQYF.

The chain is built from TRBV6-5 and TRBJ1-3, with TRBD1 identical over 10 bases. This CDR3 comprises 15 residues. V lost 6 bases and J lost 7; bases outside the gene matches: 9. CDR1 and CDR2 from the germline V gene are MNHEY and SVGAGI. The chain's CDR3 is CASSPGQGRENTIYF. Here the CDR3 DNA reads TGTGCCAGCAGCCCGGGACAGGGGCGAGAGAACACCATATATTTT.

Regarding this clone: The sample holds other DNA sequences that translate to the same CDR3. The chain joins TRBV28 to TRBJ2-5; 8 nucleotides agree with TRBD1. The CDR3 runs to 14 residues. Germline V CDR1 and CDR2: MDHEN, SYDVKM. The V and J ends lost 6 bases and 0 bases, in that order; junction bases with no gene match: 3. In nucleotides, the CDR3 is TGTGCCAGCAGCCCGGGACAGGACCAAGAGACCCAGTACTTC. Its protein is CASSPGQDQETQYF.